This T cell receptor beta chain was found in a study of cytomegalovirus exposure and HLA in healthy donors (dated 2017 in TCRdb). Regarding the complete study: In an earlier analysis of several hundred of the donors, 276 Gb of sequence data and 90 million to 120 million unique TCR beta sequences from about 190 million T cells were reported. About 300 gigabases of sequencing data and approximately 92 million unique TCR sequences made up an early release that covered approximately 700 HLA-typed donors. The genetic ancestry cluster associated with self-reported Caucasian donors included over 65% of the roughly 400 genotyped donors. The aim of the study was to test whether cataloging public T cell receptors could identify signatures of past pathogen exposure. Using immunosequencing, the study profiled T cell repertoires from some 670 subjects and related those repertoires to cytomegalovirus serostatus. Along with the approximately 650-subject first cohort, a separate validation cohort of around 120 different subjects was used. To predict cytomegalovirus infection status, the study combined high-throughput TCR immunosequencing, statistical association of individual TCRs with disease status, and machine learning. A later analysis re-analyzed previously published TCR beta repertoires from several hundred donors and added high-resolution HLA genotyping to study TCR occurrence patterns. Rather than using new phenotypic data, the later analysis identified candidate immune exposures from TCR beta sequences and from how often those sequences occurred across donors. An earlier analysis of nearly 600 of the donors applied high-throughput TCR beta sequencing to assess whether each TCR beta V gene segment acted as functional or pseudogenic. Alongside the repertoire data, information on donor age, sex, ethnicity and CMV serostatus was compiled. A later genetic analysis used genome-wide SNP genotypes for about 55% of the 666 donors, treating that subset as a discovery cohort. Every repertoire in the discovery cohort had been generated on one and the same sequencing platform. HLA typing included class I and class II loci at four-digit resolution. The number of donors typed differed by locus, with 629-630 for A, B, C, DRB1 and DQB1, 522 for DQA1, 600 to 610 for DPA1, and over 400 for DPB1. Roughly 5 DR-DQ haplotypes were treated as single units for association and clustering because of strong linkage in the cohort. On average, roughly 240,000 unique TCR beta nucleotide sequences were sequenced per donor among 398 genotyped donors of the cohort, with roughly 19% of those sequences being non-productive. Findings and caveats that apply to the study as a whole: A further reported finding was that TCR beta sequences accurately predicted the HLA-A and HLA-B alleles for most subjects in the first cohort. A later genetic analysis reported fewer N-insertions in productive TCRs among donors in an Asian-associated ancestry cluster than the roughly 670-donor mean. For the cohort, immune exposure information was limited to CMV serostatus. The classifier was reported to diagnose cytomegalovirus status with high specificity and sensitivity in both the original and validation cohorts. Several of the top co-occurrence clusters appeared to be linked to parvovirus B19, influenza, CMV and Epstein-Barr virus, according to a later analysis. Most TCR sequences were observed very rarely across donors, whereas some public TCRs were present in many individuals. Most CMV-associated TCR beta chains appeared to be HLA-restricted in a later analysis, and the HLA associations seemed to be driven largely by CMV exposure. A later genetic analysis associated a missense DCLRE1C variant with V-gene and J-gene trimming of TCR beta chains, and an independent cohort replicated the association. Over 15 rarely observed V segments, including chromosome 9 orphons, were excluded from the earlier analysis of several hundred of the donors because counts were too low. The cohort was sequenced for TCR beta chains only, and without alpha or paired-chain data the features that could be detected were limited. The sequencing pipeline was judged likely to have produced a cluster of highly shared sequence variants as a technical artifact. According to a later analysis, TCR association rates differed among HLA loci, with DRB1 alleles showing the most associated TCRs and HLA-C alleles showing the fewest. A later analysis found that HLA-associated TCR beta chains were more clonally expanded and had lower generation probabilities than equally common non-associated chains. A few of the identified cytomegalovirus-associated TCR beta chains were confirmed in vitro to be specific for cytomegalovirus antigens. Because some donors lacked HLA typing at each locus, the association tests relied only on the typed subset. In an earlier analysis of about 550 of the donors, most TCR beta V segments were observed in productive rearrangements about 87% or about 30% of the time, broadly matching IMGT annotations. Linkage disequilibrium might explain the correlated functional status among segregating V segments, but an unknown experimental factor could not be excluded. In a later analysis, 16,951 TCR beta sequences were associated with specific HLA alleles at a false discovery rate of 0.05. A total of 150 to 200 TCR beta chains were listed by the study as associated with cytomegalovirus. Strong co-occurrence of HLA alleles, especially DR and DQ, made assigning TCR associations to individual alleles difficult. It was suggested by the authors that the approach could potentially be generalized to other disease states and immunological phenotypes. The presence/absence analyses assumed that sequencing depth was roughly uniform across donors, and that assumption may not be true.

The cohort was made up of approximately 670 healthy bone marrow donors. All cohort members were sampled while nominally healthy, although unrecorded immune exposures were likely present. The donor tested CMV seronegative, placing the donor among the approximately 360 seronegative members of the cohort. A peripheral blood sample was collected from each donor, and TCR beta sequencing was performed on peripheral blood mononuclear cells. The Qiagen DNeasy Blood Extraction Kit was used to extract genomic DNA from the blood cell samples. Library method: the immunoSEQ multiplex PCR assay. The multiplex PCR relied on a mix of 60 forward primers for TCR Vbeta segments and 13 reverse primers for TCR Jbeta segments. The CDR3 region of rearranged TCR beta genes was amplified from genomic DNA by a multiplex PCR assay. The amplified TCR beta libraries were sequenced on the Illumina HiSeq System as 87-base-pair reads. The original methods were these. In a later analysis, some 80 million unique TCR beta chains were counted across the roughly 610 repertoires, and approximately 9.9 million of these chains were shared by at least two donors. To remove PCR and sequencing errors, raw reads were error-corrected and collapsed into unique sequences using a nearest-neighbor algorithm that merged closely related sequences. Alignment of CDR3 sequences to IMGT reference sequences was used to assign V, D and J gene segments. For a sequence to be retained, a match of at least six nucleotides to both a V gene segment and a J gene segment was required. A rearrangement counted as productive if the CDR3 had no stop codons and remained in frame with V and J, and every other rearrangement counted as non-productive. CDR3 was defined by IMGT convention, running from the second conserved V-encoded cysteine to the conserved J-encoded phenylalanine. In an earlier analysis of more than 550 of the donors, sequences lacking an unambiguous match to a single V gene segment were excluded. In an earlier analysis of some 590 of the donors, a V segment was called functional when productive rearrangements were above 56.7%, and segregating when the standard deviation between donors exceeded 5%. A statistical classification framework was built to diagnose cytomegalovirus status from the catalog of TCR beta chain sequences. A later analysis assigned V and J genes by comparing TCR nucleotide sequences with IMGT/GENE-DB human TR gene sequences. The TCRdist pipeline was used in a later analysis to assign CDR3 sequences and most-parsimonious VDJ recombination scenarios. In a later analysis, each TCR beta chain was defined by its CDR3 amino acid sequence together with its V-gene family, and reads without a unique V-gene family were excluded. In a later analysis, approximately 640 highly shared, low-generation-probability nucleotide sequences were removed to address suspected cross-contamination and a sequencing artifact. For each public chain, a later analysis derived a clonal expansion index from normalized ranks of inferred template counts within each repertoire. A later analysis computed generation probabilities with a VDJ recombination model fitted to out-of-frame rearrangements, and checked the results against IGoR. A later analysis scored TCR-TCR, TCR-HLA and TCR-CMV co-occurrence with hypergeometric tests, applying a repertoire-size bias correction to TCR pairs. To estimate false discovery rates, a later analysis permuted the HLA or CMV assignments 20 times. In a later analysis, co-occurring TCRs were grouped with DBSCAN, and TCRdist sequence similarity was added when clustering was performed within HLA-allele-positive subsets. Co-occurrence clustering excluded repertoires with fewer than 30,000 or more than 120,000 public chains, plus five with anomalous nucleotide sharing. TCRdb stores this immuneACCESS table with in-frame sequences only. Part of the clones is absent; in the studies checked, under half of the shortfall reflects unresolved V genes, and no reason is known for the rest. V, J and clone size were drawn from that table, and D and trimming were deduced from the DNA. Counted in this sample were fewer than 250,000 clones; approximately 83% of them appeared once. Roughly 0.75% of the sample is held by the ten biggest clonotypes.

This clone has just a few counts. Which antigen it targets is not known. Base qualities were left out, and no much larger clone turns up one base away. The receptor comes from a boy aged 2 to 10 in good health and CMV-seronegative. The source material was PBMCs.

Here is the DNA: TGTGCCTGGAACGGGAGGACCTCCTACGAGCAGTACTTC. Translated, this is CAWNGRTSYEQYF. The V gene is TRBV30 and the J gene is TRBJ2-7; a stretch of 7 junction bases matches TRBD2. The germline V and J ends show losses of 4 bases and 0 bases respectively, and no gene match explains 3 bases of the junction. CDR3 length: 13 amino acids, cysteine to phenylalanine. Only the CDR3 DNA stays, 39 bases, in frame from base 1. The germline V gene (reference sequence) yields GTSNPN for CDR1 and SVGIG for CDR2.